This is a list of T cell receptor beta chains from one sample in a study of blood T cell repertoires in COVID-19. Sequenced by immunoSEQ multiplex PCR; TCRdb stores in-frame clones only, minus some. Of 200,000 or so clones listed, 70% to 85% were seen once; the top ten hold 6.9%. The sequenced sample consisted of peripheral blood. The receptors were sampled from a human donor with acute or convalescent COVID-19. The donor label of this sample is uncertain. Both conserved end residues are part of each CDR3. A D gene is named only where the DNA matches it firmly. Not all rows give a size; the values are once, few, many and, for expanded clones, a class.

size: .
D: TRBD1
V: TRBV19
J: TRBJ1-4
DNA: TGTGCCAGTAGCTCTCCAGGGGGTAGGGCATGGGAAAAACTGTTTTTT
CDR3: CASSSPGGRAWEKLFF

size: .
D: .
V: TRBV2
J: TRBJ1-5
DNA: TGTGCCAGCAGTGGGGGCTACACCAATCAGCCCCAGCATTTT
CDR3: CASSGGYTNQPQHF

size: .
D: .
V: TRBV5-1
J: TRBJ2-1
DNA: TGCGCCAGCAGCTTGACCCAGGGCTACAATGAGCAGTTCTTC
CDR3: CASSLTQGYNEQFF

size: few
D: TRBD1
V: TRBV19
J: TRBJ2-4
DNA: TGTGCCAGTAGTCAGGGGGCAGGGGCCAAAAACATTCAGTACTTC
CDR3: CASSQGAGAKNIQYF

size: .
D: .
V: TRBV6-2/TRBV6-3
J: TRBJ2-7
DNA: TGTGCCAGCAGTTCACAGGGTATCCACGAGCAGTACTTC
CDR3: CASSSQGIHEQYF

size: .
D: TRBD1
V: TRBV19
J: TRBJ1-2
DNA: TGTGCCAGTAGTTCCGGGACAGGATGGAGCAACTATGGCTACACCTTC
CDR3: CASSSGTGWSNYGYTF

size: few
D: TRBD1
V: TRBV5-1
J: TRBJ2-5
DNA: TGCGCCAGCAGCGAAACCGGGACAGGGTCTCGGGAGACCCAGTACTTC
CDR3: CASSETGTGSRETQYF

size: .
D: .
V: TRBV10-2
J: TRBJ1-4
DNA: TGCGCCAGCAGCGTCGGGGGAGCACTTGCAACTAATGAAAAACTGTTTTTT
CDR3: CASSVGGALATNEKLFF

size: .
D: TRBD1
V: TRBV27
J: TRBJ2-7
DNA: TGTGCCAGCAGTTTTCGGGACAGGACCTACGAGCAGTACTTC
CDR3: CASSFRDRTYEQYF

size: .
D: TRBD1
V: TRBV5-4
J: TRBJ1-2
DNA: TGTGCCAGCAGCTTGGGAGGACAGGGAGGGTCTTTTTCCTATGGCTACACCTTC
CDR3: CASSLGGQGGSFSYGYTF

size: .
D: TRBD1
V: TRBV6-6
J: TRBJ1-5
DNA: TGTGCCAGCAGTACAGGGGGCTGGCAGCCCCAGCATTTT
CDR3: CASSTGGWQPQHF

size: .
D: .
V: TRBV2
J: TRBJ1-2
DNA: TGTGCCAGCAGTGAAGGTTGGGGGCAGTACTATGGCTACACCTTC
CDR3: CASSEGWGQYYGYTF

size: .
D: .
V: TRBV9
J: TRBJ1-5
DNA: TGTGCCAGCAGTCAGGGGAATGGCAATCAGCCCCAGCATTTT
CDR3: CASSQGNGNQPQHF

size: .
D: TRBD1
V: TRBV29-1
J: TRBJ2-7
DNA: TGCAGCGCTTCGGACAGGGGGCGCGAGCAGTACTTC
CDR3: CSASDRGREQYF

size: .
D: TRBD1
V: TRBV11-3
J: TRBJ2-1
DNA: TGTGCCAGCAGCTTAAGGGGACAGGGGGCTTACAATGAGCAGTTCTTC
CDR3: CASSLRGQGAYNEQFF

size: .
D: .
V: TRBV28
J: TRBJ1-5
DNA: TGTGCCAGCAGTCCCATCCGGGACAATAGCAATCAGCCCCAGCATTTT
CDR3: CASSPIRDNSNQPQHF

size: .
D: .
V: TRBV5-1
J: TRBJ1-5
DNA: TGCGCCAGCAGCCCGACCGGGGGTTATAGCAATCAGCCCCAGCATTTT
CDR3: CASSPTGGYSNQPQHF

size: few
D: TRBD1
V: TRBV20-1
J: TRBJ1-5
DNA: TGCAGTGCTAGTAAGGCACTTGGACAGGGAGGCCAGCCCCAGCATTTT
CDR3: CSASKALGQGGQPQHF

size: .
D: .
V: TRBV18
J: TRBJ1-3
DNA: TGTGCCAGCTCACCACCCTCCGGGGGCTCTGGAAACACCATATATTTT
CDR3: CASSPPSGGSGNTIYF

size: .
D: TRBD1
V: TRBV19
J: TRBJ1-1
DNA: TGTGCCAGCCAAGGTACAGGGGCGTCCACTGAAGCTTTCTTT
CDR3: CASQGTGASTEAFF

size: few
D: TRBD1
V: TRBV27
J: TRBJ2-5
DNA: TGTGCCACCGGGCTGGGACAGGGGATTGAGACCCAGTACTTC
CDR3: CATGLGQGIETQYF

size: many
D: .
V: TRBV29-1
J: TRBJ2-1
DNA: TGCAGCGTTGAAGTCCAGGCAGAGCAGTTCTTC
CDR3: CSVEVQAEQFF

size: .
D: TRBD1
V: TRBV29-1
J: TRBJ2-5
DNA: TGCAGCGTTGAGGTGACAGGGCCCGAGACCCAGTACTTC
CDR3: CSVEVTGPETQYF

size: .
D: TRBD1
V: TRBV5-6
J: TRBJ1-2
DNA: TGTGCCAGCAGCCCAGGGACAGGGAGTTTCTATGGCTACACCTTC
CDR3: CASSPGTGSFYGYTF

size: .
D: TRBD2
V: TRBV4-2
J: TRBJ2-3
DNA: TGTGCCAGCAGCCAAGAAGGGAGCGGGATGGTAGATACGCAGTATTTT
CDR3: CASSQEGSGMVDTQYF

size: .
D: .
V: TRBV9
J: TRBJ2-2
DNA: TGTGCCAGCAGCATACGCGCGAACACCGGGGAGCTGTTTTTT
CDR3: CASSIRANTGELFF

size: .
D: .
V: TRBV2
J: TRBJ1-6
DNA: TGTGCCAGCAGTGACGGGCAGGGTTCCGGATCACCCCTCCACTTT
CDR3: CASSDGQGSGSPLHF

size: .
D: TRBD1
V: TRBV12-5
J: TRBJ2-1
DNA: TGTGCTAGTGGAAAGGGGACAGGGGGTGAGCAGTTCTTC
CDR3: CASGKGTGGEQFF

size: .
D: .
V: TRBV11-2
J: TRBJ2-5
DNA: TGTGCCAGCAGCCGCTCGGGTCTAGAGACCCAGTACTTC
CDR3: CASSRSGLETQYF

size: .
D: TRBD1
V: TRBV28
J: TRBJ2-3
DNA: TGTGCCAGCCGCACGCCCGGGACAGGGGACACAGATACGCAGTATTTT
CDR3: CASRTPGTGDTDTQYF

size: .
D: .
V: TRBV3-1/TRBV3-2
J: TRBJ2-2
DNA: TGTGCCAGCAGCCCAAGCACCCCGGTCACCGGGGAGCTGTTTTTT
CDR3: CASSPSTPVTGELFF

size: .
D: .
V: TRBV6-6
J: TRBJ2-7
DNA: TGTGCCAGCAGTTACTCGACCAGGGGTCCCTACGAGCAGTACTTC
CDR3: CASSYSTRGPYEQYF

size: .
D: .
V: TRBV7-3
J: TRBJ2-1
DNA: TGTGCCAGCAGCTCCTGGACTAACGAAGGCGAGCAGTTCTTC
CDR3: CASSSWTNEGEQFF

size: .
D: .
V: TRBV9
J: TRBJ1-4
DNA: TGTGCCAGCAGCGTAACCCAGCAGGGAGGTCGTGAAAAACTGTTTTTT
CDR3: CASSVTQQGGREKLFF

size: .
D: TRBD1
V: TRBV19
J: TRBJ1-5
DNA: TGTGCCAGTAGCCGTAACCGGGACAGGGGCCTACACAATCAGCCCCAGCATTTT
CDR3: CASSRNRDRGLHNQPQHF

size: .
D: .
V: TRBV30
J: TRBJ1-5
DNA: TGTGCCTGGAGCTCCACCGGGGAGCCCCAGCATTTT
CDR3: CAWSSTGEPQHF

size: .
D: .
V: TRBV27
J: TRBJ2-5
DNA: TGTGCCAGCAGTTTAGGCTACACACTAGAAAGAGAGACCCAGTACTTC
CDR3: CASSLGYTLERETQYF

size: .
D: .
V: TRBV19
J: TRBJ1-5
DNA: TGTGCCAGTAGTGAAGGGAGAATAGGCAATCAGCCCCAGCATTTT
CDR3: CASSEGRIGNQPQHF

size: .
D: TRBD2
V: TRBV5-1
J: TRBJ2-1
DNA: TGCGCCAGCAGCTTGACTAGCGGGAGAATTGAGCAGTTCTTC
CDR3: CASSLTSGRIEQFF

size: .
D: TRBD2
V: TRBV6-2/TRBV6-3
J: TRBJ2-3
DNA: TGTGCCAGCAGTTACGGGGGTAGCGGGAGTGCAGATACGCAGTATTTT
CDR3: CASSYGGSGSADTQYF